This T cell receptor beta chain comes out of a study of OX40 agonist ivuxolimab in advanced cancers. Only in-frame clones appear in the TCRdb table, and some are missing; sequencing was by immunoSEQ multiplex PCR. The sample has tens of thousands of clones; about 90% are singletons. Patients with a history of autoimmune disease or on systemic immunosuppression were excluded. Germline CDR1 is SGHTS and CDR2 is YDEGEE. The CDR3 has 15 amino acids. Trimming removed 4 bases at V and 3 bases at J, with 15 bases between. The sample here was CD4+ or CD8+ T cells sorted from blood, taken in a trial of the OX40 agonist ivuxolimab. This chain connects TRBV5-8 to TRBJ2-3, with D perhaps TRBD2 (5 bases). The clonotype originates from an adult with an advanced solid tumor such as melanoma, head and neck, liver or kidney cancer. CDR3 sequence reads: CASSPVVGETDTQYF. CDR3 sequence (DNA): TGTGCCAGCAGCCCCGTCGTTGGGGAGACAGATACGCAGTATTTT.